These 29 T cell receptor beta chains came from one sample sequenced in a study of T-cell reconstitution after alpha-beta-depleted transplantation in children. The library targeted TCRbeta and was prepared with unique molecular identifiers. TCRdb used MiXCR to reprocess the PCR reads, holding one entry per CDR3 protein. The profile shows around 500,000 distinct CDR3 sequences, roughly 23% of them singletons. Sequenced material: PBMCs, mostly from graft donor cells, taken 360 days after TCRalphabeta/CD19-depleted stem cell transplant. The receptors come from a boy under two years old who had a stem cell transplant for acute myeloid leukemia, so the T cells may come from the graft donor.

V is TRBV7-2 and J is TRBJ2-5, with D tentatively TRBD1 (5 bases). V lost 1 base and J 2 bases, leaving 8 bases between the germline ends. Looked up from germline, CDR1 is SGHTA and CDR2 is FQGNSA. The CDR3 has 14 residues. CDR3: CASSLVYRQETQYF. In DNA, the CDR3 is TGTGCCAGCAGCTTAGTGTACAGGCAAGAGACCCAGTACTTC.

This clonotype was seen more than once but under ten times. The CDR3 region is CASSSLQLADLGEQFF. DNA for the CDR3: TGTGCCAGCAGTTCTCTACAACTAGCGGACCTTGGTGAGCAGTTCTTC. J is TRBJ2-1 and V is TRBV6-5; 8 nucleotides line up with TRBD2. The CDR3 has 16 amino acids. Germline-derived CDR1 and CDR2 are MNHEY and SVGAGI. V was clipped by 4 bases and J by 9 bases; unmatched bases: 14.

This clonotype occurred a few times. This chain joins TRBV6-5 and TRBJ2-5, with D hard to call. Trimming took off 9 bases at V and 1 base at J, with 18 bases between the two ends. Germline loops: CDR1 MNHEY, CDR2 SVGAGI. CDR3 length: 15 amino acids. This CDR3 reads CASRSYRVLQETQYF. DNA of the CDR3: TGTGCCAGTCGGTCTTATCGGGTCCTCCAAGAGACCCAGTACTTC.

This clonotype appeared a few times. The chain uses TRBV20-1 and TRBJ2-3, with 12 bases lining up with TRBD2. This CDR3 has 14 amino acids. The V and J ends lost 2 bases and 6 bases, in that order; junction bases with no gene match: 3. Germline assignment: CDR1 DFQATT and CDR2 SNEGSKA (reference sequence). The CDR3 DNA sequence: TGCAGTGCTAGACTAGCGGGGGGGTCTGATACGCAGTATTTT. Residues: CSARLAGGSDTQYF.

This clonotype was seen only a few times. The CDR3 nucleotides are TGCAGCGTTCCGACAGGGGGCGGTGAAGCTTTCTTT. Protein product: CSVPTGGGEAFF. The V and J genes are TRBV29-1 and TRBJ1-1, with 10 bases matching TRBD1. The J segment lost 7 bases and the V segment lost 5 bases, leaving 4 bases of the junction unmatched. The V gene's germline CDR1 is SQVTM and CDR2 ANQGSEA. The CDR3 length is 12 residues.

The chain employs TRBV29-1 and TRBJ1-3; D gene ambiguous. This CDR3 has 16 amino acids. Germline loops: CDR1 SQVTM, CDR2 ANQGSEA. Trimming pared 0 bases from V and 1 base from J, leaving 13 bases between. The CDR3, as DNA: TGCAGCGTTGAAGAAGAGGACCAGAAGTCTGGAAACACCATATATTTT. It yields the protein CSVEEEDQKSGNTIYF. The full variable domain, its missing parts supplied by reference TRBV29-1 and TRBJ1-3, is SAVISQKPSRDICQRGTSLTIQCQVDSQVTMMFWYRQQPGQSLTLIATANQGSEATYESGFVIDKFPISRPNLTFSTLTVSNMSPEDSSIYLCSVEEEDQKSGNTIYFGEGSWLTVV.

Many counts were recorded for this clonotype. V usage is TRBV20-1 and J usage is TRBJ2-1; D is possibly TRBD1 (5 bases). Trimming removed 0 bases from V and 12 bases from J, with 24 bases in between. The CDR3 runs to 16 residues. Germline V gene sequence: CDR1 DFQATT, CDR2 SNEGSKA (reference sequence). The CDR3 nucleotides are TGCAGTGCTAGAGAGACAATCAAAGGGGCGCAGGCGGCGCAGTTCTTC. Translation gives CSARETIKGAQAAQFF.

This chain links TRBV28 with TRBJ2-2; D remains unclear. The CDR3 extends over 15 amino acids. Germline assignment: CDR1 MDHEN and CDR2 SYDVKM. The V and J ends lost 2 bases and 4 bases respectively, with 11 bases between them. The CDR3 nucleotides are TGTGCCAGCAGTTTAAACAGATGGGGCACCGGGGAGCTGTTTTTT. It specifies CASSLNRWGTGELFF.

This clonotype was observed a few times. The chain has TRBV28 and TRBJ2-7, with 10 bases lining up with TRBD1. The CDR3 is made up of 20 amino acids. The junction had 25 bases not matched to a gene; V was cut back by 5 bases and J by 6 bases. CDR1 and CDR2 from the germline V gene are MDHEN and SYDVKM. The CDR3: CASSGLKGSRGTGEGVEQYV. CDR3 nucleotide sequence: TGTGCCAGCAGTGGGCTCAAGGGCTCAAGAGGGACAGGGGAAGGTGTCGAGCAGTACGTC.

This clonotype was seen only a few times. The rearrangement uses TRBV20-1 and TRBJ2-3, with 7 nucleotides matching TRBD2. V dropped 6 bases and J dropped 0; count of bases not matched to a gene: 3. Looked up from germline, CDR1 is DFQATT and CDR2 is SNEGSKA (reference sequence). The CDR3 length is 13 residues. The CDR3 coding sequence is TGCAGTGCCCCTAGCGGCAGCACAGATACGCAGTATTTT. Amino acid sequence: CSAPSGSTDTQYF.

In its sample, this clonotype was seen a few times. This chain links TRBV12-3 or TRBV12-4 with TRBJ1-5; a weak D match, TRBD1 (6 bases). V was shortened by 8 bases and J by 4 bases, with 15 bases between the two germline ends. This CDR3 contains 14 residues. The CDR3 sequence is CASGTRGGNQPQHF. DNA of the CDR3: TGTGCCAGCGGAACAAGGGGGGGAAATCAGCCCCAGCATTTT.

This clonotype was picked up a small number of times. The chain carries TRBV5-1 and TRBJ2-5; possibly TRBD2 for D (5 bases). The CDR3 totals 13 residues. V was pared by 4 bases and J by 9 bases, with 16 bases between. Germline assignment: CDR1 SGHRS and CDR2 YFSETQ. The CDR3 DNA reads as TGCGCCAGCAGCCTGGAGCGGCTAAGGGCCCAGTACTTC. Translated: CASSLERLRAQYF.

This clonotype was seen repeatedly, ten times or more. The chain uses TRBV12-3 or TRBV12-4 and TRBJ2-4; 12 bases match TRBD2. This CDR3 has 16 residues. J gave up 1 base and V 5 bases, and 3 bases lay outside the gene matches. The chain's CDR3 is CASSTTSGGAKNIQYF. In nucleotides, the CDR3 is TGTGCCAGCAGTACCACTAGCGGGGGGGCCAAAAACATTCAGTACTTC.

This clonotype has only a few counts. This rearrangement joins TRBV20-1 to TRBJ2-7; 8 nucleotides line up with TRBD1. The V segment lost 0 bases and the J segment 2 bases; nucleotides outside the gene matches: 0. Germline CDR1 and CDR2: DFQATT and SNEGSKA (reference sequence). This CDR3 region has 13 residues. CDR3 sequence: CSAREQGAYEQYF. CDR3 nucleotides: TGCAGTGCTAGAGAACAGGGGGCCTACGAGCAGTACTTC.

J is TRBJ1-4 and V is TRBV6-1; TRBD1 agrees at 11 bases. Unmatched junction bases numbered 6, after V lost 4 bases and J lost 8 bases. The length of the CDR3 is 15 residues. Germline CDR1 and CDR2: MNHNS and SASEGT. The CDR3 loop reads CASSARTGGLEKLFF. CDR3 DNA: TGTGCCAGCAGTGCCAGGACAGGGGGCCTCGAAAAACTGTTTTTT.

The gene calls are TRBV4-3 and TRBJ1-1, with D tentatively TRBD1 (6 bases). Trimming took off 4 bases at V and 5 bases at J, with 14 bases between the two ends. Germline V gene sequence: CDR1 LGHNA, CDR2 YSLEER. The CDR3 spans 14 residues. The CDR3 DNA reads as TGCGCCAGCAGCCTCGACAGGCGGCGGACTGAAGCTTTCTTT. It encodes CASSLDRRRTEAFF.

The rearrangement links TRBV6-1 to TRBJ1-1, with D tentatively TRBD1 (5 bases). CDR1 is MNHNS, CDR2 SASEGT, per germline. V lost 10 bases and J 3 bases, leaving 18 bases between the germline ends. The CDR3 sequence is 14 residues long. CDR3 nucleotides: TGTGCCACCGGGGAGCGCGGGGGATACACTGAAGCTTTCTTT. This translates into CATGERGGYTEAFF.

The chain recombines TRBV28 with TRBJ2-7; D call uncertain. This CDR3 spans 13 amino acids. V was cut by 2 bases and J by 6 bases, with 11 bases left in between. Germline-derived CDR1 and CDR2 are MDHEN and SYDVKM. The CDR3 DNA reads TGTGCCAGCAGTTTAACCCCAATTGCCGAGCAGTACGTC. Its protein product is CASSLTPIAEQYV.

There are a few counts of this clonotype. The genes are TRBV6-5 and TRBJ2-7; D not certain. The CDR3 is 16 amino acids. Trimming removed 0 bases from V and 2 bases from J, with 14 bases in between. Per germline, CDR1 MNHEY and CDR2 SVGAGI. Written as DNA, the CDR3 is TGTGCCAGCAGTTACTCGAGAGGTACATGGGCCTACGAGCAGTACTTC. Translated: CASSYSRGTWAYEQYF.

The rearrangement joins TRBV20-1 to TRBJ2-1; 13 nucleotides match TRBD2. Germline-derived CDR1 and CDR2 are DFQATT and SNEGSKA (reference sequence). CDR3 size: 14 residues. The J segment lost 10 bases and the V segment lost 3 bases, leaving 6 bases of the junction unmatched. The CDR3 here is CSARDPGLAGEQFF. The DNA of the CDR3 is TGCAGTGCTAGGGATCCGGGACTAGCGGGGGAGCAGTTCTTC.

This clonotype was observed at least ten times. The V and J genes are TRBV29-1 and TRBJ2-7, with TRBD2 identical over 9 bases. The trim removed 7 bases at V and 3 bases at J, leaving 13 bases unmatched. CDR1 and CDR2 (germline): SQVTM, ANQGSEA. The CDR3 contains 15 residues. CDR3 sequence: CSAGTSQPLCYEQYV. The DNA of the CDR3 is TGCAGCGCCGGGACTAGCCAACCCCTTTGCTACGAGCAGTACGTC.

The chain has TRBV5-1 and TRBJ2-7; 9 nucleotides align to TRBD2. V lost 4 bases to trimming and J lost 1 base; unmatched junction nucleotides: 6. Germline loops: CDR1 SGHRS, CDR2 YFSETQ. This CDR3 has 15 residues. The CDR3 spells CASSVPTSGSYEQYF. Here the CDR3 DNA reads TGCGCCAGCAGCGTACCGACTAGCGGATCCTACGAGCAGTACTTC.

This chain joins TRBV18 and TRBJ2-1; 8 nucleotides align to TRBD1. This CDR3 is 16 amino acids long. Germline V gene lookup returns CDR1 KGHSH and CDR2 LQKENI. Trimming cost V 3 bases and J 2 bases; bases outside gene matches: 6. Here the CDR3 reads CASSPSDRATYNEQFF. CDR3 in DNA: TGTGCCAGCTCACCCTCGGACAGGGCCACCTACAATGAGCAGTTCTTC.

There are a few counts of this clonotype. V usage is TRBV20-1 and J usage is TRBJ2-7; 9 bases fit TRBD1. The CDR3 consists of 13 residues. The V gene's germline CDR1 is DFQATT and CDR2 SNEGSKA (reference sequence). The junction had 5 bases not matched to a gene; V was cut back by 6 bases and J by 2 bases. CDR3 region: CSAEQGATYEQYF. The CDR3 bases are TGCAGTGCCGAACAGGGGGCCACCTACGAGCAGTACTTC.

Only a few counts were recorded for this clonotype. This sequence joins TRBV28 and TRBJ2-5; D perhaps matches TRBD1 (6 bases). The CDR3 contains 15 residues. Looked up from germline, CDR1 is MDHEN and CDR2 is SYDVKM. Trimming took 6 bases from V and 4 from J, leaving 18 bases between them. The CDR3: CASSEDTGFGETQYF. CDR3 sequence (DNA): TGTGCCAGCAGCGAGGACACAGGGTTTGGAGAGACCCAGTACTTC.

This clonotype was counted between two and nine times. The chain has TRBV7-9 and TRBJ2-7; D is ambiguous. CDR1 is SEHNR, CDR2 FQNEAQ, per germline (reference sequence). The ends were cut back, 5 bases at V and 3 bases at J, with 11 bases in the middle. This CDR3 has 13 amino acids. The CDR3 loop is CASSRQGYYEQYV. The CDR3, as DNA: TGTGCCAGCAGCCGCCAAGGTTACTACGAGCAGTACGTC.

This chain uses TRBV20-1 with TRBJ2-1; no clear D gene. This CDR3 comprises 14 residues. From germline, CDR1 is DFQATT and CDR2 SNEGSKA (reference sequence). V was clipped by 3 bases and J by 3 bases, with 12 bases between them. The DNA of the CDR3 is TGCAGTGCTAGCTTGCCCCCCGGCTACAATGAGCAGTTCTTC. As protein: CSASLPPGYNEQFF.

This clonotype was counted only a few times. This chain joins TRBV7-2 and TRBJ1-2; D gene uncertain. In germline, CDR1 is SGHTA, CDR2 FQGNSA. This CDR3 comprises 15 residues. V shed 2 bases and J shed 4 bases, with 14 bases lying between them. CDR3 amino acids: CASSLSWTGRYGYTF. CDR3 coding DNA: TGTGCCAGCAGCTTATCTTGGACGGGCCGCTATGGCTACACCTTC.

The genes are TRBV5-6 and TRBJ2-1; D is perhaps TRBD1 or TRBD2 (5 bases each). The CDR3 has 14 residues. Germline CDR1 and CDR2: SGHDT and YYEEEE. V lost 9 bases and J 12 bases, leaving 25 bases between the germline ends. The CDR3 protein is CAMGPGLLCLGQFF. The CDR3 DNA reads as TGTGCCATGGGCCCGGGGCTCCTCTGTTTAGGGCAGTTCTTC.